The source of this T cell receptor (beta chain) is a study of T cells in pancreatic ductal adenocarcinoma. Surgery without prior neoadjuvant therapy was the treatment of the selected pancreatic ductal adenocarcinoma patients. Sequencing was performed with immunoSEQ multiplex PCR; in TCRdb, only in-frame clones are kept and a portion is missing. Here the sample spans approximately 5,000 clones, roughly 88% being singletons. A remark on this clone: Its antigen is unknown.

Broader study findings: Results skew toward the minority of patients with early-stage disease. No significant tumor-blood clonality difference; means were about 0.1 and 0.065.

The CDR3 extends over 14 amino acids. The germline V and J ends were trimmed by 9 bases and 3 bases, with 18 bases remaining between them. Germline values: CDR1 MDHEN, CDR2 SYDVKM. Sequencing was done on a sample of pancreatic tumor tissue. This chain links TRBV28 with TRBJ2-7, with D perhaps TRBD1 (7 bases). This sequence was found in a human donor with pancreatic ductal adenocarcinoma. CDR3 residues: CASVQGGRDYEQYF. In nucleotides, the CDR3 is TGTGCCAGTGTCCAGGGGGGTCGGGACTACGAGCAGTACTTC.